This entry is about one T cell receptor (beta chain). Its specificity is not known. Germline CDR1 MNHEY, CDR2 SMNVEV (reference sequence). The CDR3 is made up of 16 amino acids. Trimming took off 0 bases at V and 0 bases at J, with 11 bases between the two ends. In TCRdb, the 5' RACE reads were re-called with MiXCR into one record per CDR3 protein. The sample includes some 320,000 distinct CDR3 sequences, roughly an eighth of them seen just once. These data are taken from a study of identical twins. Overall study results and limits: The study found weaker excess twin sharing in beta out-of-frame sequences. Out-of-frame alpha sequences shared by twins were enriched for low generation probability.

The sample was also linked to a second study, of yellow fever vaccine responses in identical twins.

The specimen was CD8+ T cells sorted from blood. This TCR derives from a woman aged 18-29 years in good health. The V gene is TRBV27, the J gene TRBJ1-2; D might be TRBD1 (5 bases). The CDR3 is CASSLSVGESNYGYTF. In nucleotides, the CDR3 is TGTGCCAGCAGTTTATCGGTGGGGGAATCTAACTATGGCTACACCTTC.